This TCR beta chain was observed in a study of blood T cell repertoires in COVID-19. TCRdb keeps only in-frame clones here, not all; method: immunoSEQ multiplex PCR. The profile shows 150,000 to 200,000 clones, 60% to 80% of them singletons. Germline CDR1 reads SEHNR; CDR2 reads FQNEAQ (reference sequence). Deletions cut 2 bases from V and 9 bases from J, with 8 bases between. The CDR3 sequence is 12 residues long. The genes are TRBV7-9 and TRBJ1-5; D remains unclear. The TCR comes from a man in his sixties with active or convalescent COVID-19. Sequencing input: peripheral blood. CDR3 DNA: TGTGCCAGCAGCTTAAATGAGGGGCCCCAGCATTTT. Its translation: CASSLNEGPQHF.